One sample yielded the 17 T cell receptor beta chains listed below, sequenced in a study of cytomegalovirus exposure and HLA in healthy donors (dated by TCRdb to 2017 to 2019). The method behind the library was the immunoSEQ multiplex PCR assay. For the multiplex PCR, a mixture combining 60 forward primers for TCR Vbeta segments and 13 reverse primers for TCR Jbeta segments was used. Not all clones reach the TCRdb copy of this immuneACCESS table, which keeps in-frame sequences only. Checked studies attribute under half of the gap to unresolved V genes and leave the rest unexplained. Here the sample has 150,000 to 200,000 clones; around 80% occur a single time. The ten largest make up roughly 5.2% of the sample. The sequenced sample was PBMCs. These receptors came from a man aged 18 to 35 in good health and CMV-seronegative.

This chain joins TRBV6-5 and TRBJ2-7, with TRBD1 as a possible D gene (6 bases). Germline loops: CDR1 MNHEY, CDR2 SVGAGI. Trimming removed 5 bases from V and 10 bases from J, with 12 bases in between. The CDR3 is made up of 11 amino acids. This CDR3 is CASSVGHLQYF. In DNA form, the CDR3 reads TGTGCCAGCAGTGTGGGACACCTCCAGTACTTC.

The CDR3 nucleotides read TGCGCCAGCAGCCAAGATCTCACAGGACAGGGGGTTAATGAGCAGTTCTTC. Translated: CASSQDLTGQGVNEQFF. The rearrangement links TRBV4-3 to TRBJ2-1; 10 bases align to TRBD1. The CDR3 runs 17 residues. With 0 bases clipped from V and 7 bases from J, the junction kept 9 bases outside the gene matches. The germline gives CDR1 LGHNA, CDR2 YSLEER.

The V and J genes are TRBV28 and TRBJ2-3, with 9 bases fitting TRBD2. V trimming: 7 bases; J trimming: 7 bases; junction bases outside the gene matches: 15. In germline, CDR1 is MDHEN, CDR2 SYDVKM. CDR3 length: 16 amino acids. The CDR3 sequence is CASTPHLIAGVYTQYF. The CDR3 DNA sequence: TGTGCCAGCACTCCCCATTTAATAGCGGGAGTTTATACGCAGTATTTT.

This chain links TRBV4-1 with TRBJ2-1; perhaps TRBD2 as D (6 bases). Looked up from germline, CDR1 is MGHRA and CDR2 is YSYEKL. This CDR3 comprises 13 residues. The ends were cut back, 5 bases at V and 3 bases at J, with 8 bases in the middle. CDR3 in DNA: TGCGCCAGCAGCTGGCGGGGCTACAATGAGCAGTTCTTC. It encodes CASSWRGYNEQFF.

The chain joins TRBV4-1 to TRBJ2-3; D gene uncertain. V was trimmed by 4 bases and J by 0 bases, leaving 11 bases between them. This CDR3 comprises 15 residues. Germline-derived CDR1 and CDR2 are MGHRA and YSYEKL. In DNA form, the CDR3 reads TGCGCCAGCAGCCCAAACCTACCAAGCACAGATACGCAGTATTTT. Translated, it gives CASSPNLPSTDTQYF.

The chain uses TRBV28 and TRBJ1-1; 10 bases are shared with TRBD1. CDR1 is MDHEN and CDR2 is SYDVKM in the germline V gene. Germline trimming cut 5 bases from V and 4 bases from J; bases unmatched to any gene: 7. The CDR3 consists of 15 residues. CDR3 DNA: TGTGCCAGCAGTCCCCGGACAGGGGGACCCACTGAAGCTTTCTTT. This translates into CASSPRTGGPTEAFF.

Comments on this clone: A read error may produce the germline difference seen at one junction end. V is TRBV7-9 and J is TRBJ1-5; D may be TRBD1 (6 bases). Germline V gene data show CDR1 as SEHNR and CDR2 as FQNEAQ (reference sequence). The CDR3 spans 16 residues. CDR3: CSSSFSGPGGNQPQHF. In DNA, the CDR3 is TGTTCCAGCAGCTTCTCCGGTCCAGGGGGCAATCAGCCCCAGCATTTT.

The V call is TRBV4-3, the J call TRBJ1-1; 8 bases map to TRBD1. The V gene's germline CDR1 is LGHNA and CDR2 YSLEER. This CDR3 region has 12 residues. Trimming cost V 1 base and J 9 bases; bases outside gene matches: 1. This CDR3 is CASSQGDRQAFF. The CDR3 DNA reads TGCGCCAGCAGCCAAGGGGACAGGCAAGCTTTCTTT.

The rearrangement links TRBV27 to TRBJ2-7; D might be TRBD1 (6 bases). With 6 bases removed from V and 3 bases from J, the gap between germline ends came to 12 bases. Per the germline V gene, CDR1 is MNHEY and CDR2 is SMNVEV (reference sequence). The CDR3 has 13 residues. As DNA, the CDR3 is TGTGCCAGCAGGCCAGGGGCGAACTACGAGCAGTACTTC. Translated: CASRPGANYEQYF.

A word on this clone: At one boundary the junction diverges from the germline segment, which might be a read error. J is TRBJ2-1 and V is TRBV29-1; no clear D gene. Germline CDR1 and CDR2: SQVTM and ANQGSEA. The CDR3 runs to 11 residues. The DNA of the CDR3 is TGCAGCGTTGATACAGACCTCCGTCCGCTCTTC. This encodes CSVDTDLRPLF.

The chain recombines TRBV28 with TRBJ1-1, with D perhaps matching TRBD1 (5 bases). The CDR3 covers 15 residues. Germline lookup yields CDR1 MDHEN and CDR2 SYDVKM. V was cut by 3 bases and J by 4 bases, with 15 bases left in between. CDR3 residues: CASSFGGGSGTEAFF. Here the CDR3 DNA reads TGTGCCAGCAGTTTCGGGGGGGGATCTGGCACTGAAGCTTTCTTT.

The CDR3 nucleotides are TGCGCCAGCAGCTTGAACGGAGCAGACAGGCAAGAGACCCAGTACTTC. Its translation is CASSLNGADRQETQYF. This sequence joins TRBV5-1 and TRBJ2-5; weak D call: TRBD1 (6 bases). This CDR3 has 16 residues. Germline assignment: CDR1 SGHRS and CDR2 YFSETQ. The V end lost 1 base, the J end lost 2 bases, and 15 bases lay between the germline ends.

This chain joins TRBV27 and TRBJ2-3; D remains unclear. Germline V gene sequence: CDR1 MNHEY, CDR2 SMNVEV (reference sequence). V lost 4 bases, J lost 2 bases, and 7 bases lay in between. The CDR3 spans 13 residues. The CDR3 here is CASSSPNTDTQYF. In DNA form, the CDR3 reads TGTGCCAGCAGTTCCCCAAACACAGATACGCAGTATTTT.

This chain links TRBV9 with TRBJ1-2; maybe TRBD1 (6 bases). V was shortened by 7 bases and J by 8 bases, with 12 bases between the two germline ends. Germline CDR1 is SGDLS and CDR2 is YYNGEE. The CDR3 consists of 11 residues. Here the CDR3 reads CASWGREGYTF. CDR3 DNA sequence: TGTGCCAGCTGGGGGCGTGAAGGCTACACCTTC.

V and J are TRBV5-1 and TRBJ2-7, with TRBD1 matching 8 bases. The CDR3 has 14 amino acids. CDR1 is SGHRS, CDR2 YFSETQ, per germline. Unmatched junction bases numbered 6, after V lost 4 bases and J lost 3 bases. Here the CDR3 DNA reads TGCGCCAGCAGCGCACAGGGGGGAGGCTACGAGCAGTACTTC. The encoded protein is CASSAQGGGYEQYF.

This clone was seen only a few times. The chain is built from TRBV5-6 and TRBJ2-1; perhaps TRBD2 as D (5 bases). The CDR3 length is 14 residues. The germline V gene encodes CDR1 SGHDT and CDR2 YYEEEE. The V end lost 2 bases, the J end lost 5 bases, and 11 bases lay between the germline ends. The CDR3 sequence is CASSFRTPNNEQFF. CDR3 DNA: TGTGCCAGCAGCTTCCGGACTCCCAACAATGAGCAGTTCTTC.

Here the CDR3 DNA reads TGTGCCAGCTTCAATCAGGGCTATGGCTACACCTTC. Protein sequence: CASFNQGYGYTF. The V and J genes are TRBV7-2 and TRBJ1-2; tentatively, D is TRBD1 (5 bases). V was pared by 8 bases and J by 4 bases, with 11 bases between. Germline CDR1 reads SGHTA; CDR2 reads FQGNSA. This CDR3 has 12 residues.